The 7 T cell receptor beta chains below were found in one sample sequenced in a study of blood T cell repertoires in COVID-19 (dated by TCRdb to about 2020). Library creation used the immunoSEQ multiplex PCR assay. Here the immuneACCESS table is served through TCRdb, limited to in-frame sequences with V and J called. Missing clones are a known gap in these copies; in checked studies unresolved V genes cover under half, and the rest lacks a known reason. The sample table lists fewer than 350,000 clones, about 76% of them with a count of one. The ten largest clones add up to roughly 2.9% of the sample. Sample: peripheral blood. These TCRs come from a woman in her fifties or sixties with active or convalescent COVID-19.

This chain joins TRBV5-1 and TRBJ1-1; 7 nucleotides agree with TRBD1. In germline, CDR1 is SGHRS, CDR2 YFSETQ. With V trimmed by 4 bases and J by 0 bases, 12 bases remained unmatched. The CDR3 extends over 17 amino acids. The CDR3: CASSARQQQGMNTEAFF. The CDR3 DNA reads TGCGCCAGCAGCGCCAGACAGCAACAGGGGATGAACACTGAAGCTTTCTTT.

V and J are TRBV27 and TRBJ1-2, with 9 bases matching TRBD1. The CDR3 is made up of 14 amino acids. Germline loops: CDR1 MNHEY, CDR2 SMNVEV (reference sequence). After removal of 6 bases from V and 5 bases from J, the junction contained 7 bases not matched to a gene. The chain's CDR3 is CASSPTGGFYGYTF. The CDR3 nucleotides are TGTGCCAGCAGCCCGACAGGGGGTTTTTATGGCTACACCTTC.

The chain is built from TRBV27 and TRBJ2-7; TRBD2 aligns across 7 bases. Per the germline V gene, CDR1 is MNHEY and CDR2 is SMNVEV (reference sequence). The CDR3 runs 12 residues. With V trimmed by 6 bases and J by 5 bases, 4 bases remained unmatched. The CDR3 sequence is CASSRGGNEQYF. The DNA of the CDR3 is TGTGCCAGCAGCCGCGGGGGTAACGAGCAGTACTTC.

The chain carries TRBV4-3 and TRBJ2-1, with TRBD1 matching over 8 bases. CDR1 LGHNA and CDR2 YSLEER come from the germline V gene. The CDR3 length is 12 residues. V lost 1 base, J lost 13 bases, and 3 bases stayed unmatched. CDR3: CASSQGTGLQFF. Here the CDR3 DNA reads TGCGCCAGCAGCCAAGGGACAGGGCTCCAGTTCTTC.

The V call is TRBV7-3, the J call TRBJ2-3; 11 positions agree with TRBD2. The CDR3 sequence is 15 residues long. With 2 bases clipped from V and 8 bases from J, the junction kept 6 bases outside the gene matches. Germline V gives CDR1 SGHTA, CDR2 FQGTGA. DNA of the CDR3: TGTGCCAGCAGCTTATTAGCGGGGGGGCAGGTTACGCAGTATTTT. Translation: CASSLLAGGQVTQYF.

The chain joins TRBV7-3 to TRBJ1-2; no definite D call. The CDR3 is 15 amino acids. Trimming cost V 4 bases and J 8 bases, with 20 bases left between them. Germline lookup yields CDR1 SGHTA and CDR2 FQGTGA. CDR3 amino acids: CASSWTGNLMTGYTF. The CDR3 nucleotides read TGTGCCAGCAGCTGGACGGGAAATCTTATGACGGGCTACACCTTC.

This chain joins TRBV12-5 and TRBJ1-2, with D perhaps TRBD1 (6 bases). The germline V gene encodes CDR1 LGHNT and CDR2 FRNRAP. V lost 1 base to trimming and J lost 2 bases, with 8 bases between them. The CDR3 loop spans 14 amino acids. CDR3 amino acids: CASGLDTGNYGYTF. In DNA, the CDR3 is TGTGCTAGTGGTTTGGATACAGGGAACTATGGCTACACCTTC.